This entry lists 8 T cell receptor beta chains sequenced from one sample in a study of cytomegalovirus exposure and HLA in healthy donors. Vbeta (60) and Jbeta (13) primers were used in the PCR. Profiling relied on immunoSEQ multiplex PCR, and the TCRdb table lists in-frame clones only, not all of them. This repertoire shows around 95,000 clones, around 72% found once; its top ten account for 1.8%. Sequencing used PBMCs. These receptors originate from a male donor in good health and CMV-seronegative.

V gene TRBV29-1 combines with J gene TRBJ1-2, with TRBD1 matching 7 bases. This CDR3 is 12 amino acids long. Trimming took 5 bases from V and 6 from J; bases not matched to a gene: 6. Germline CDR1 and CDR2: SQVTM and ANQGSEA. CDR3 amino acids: CSVFGQGDGYTF. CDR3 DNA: TGCAGCGTTTTCGGTCAGGGGGATGGCTACACCTTC. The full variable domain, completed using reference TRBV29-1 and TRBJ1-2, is SAVISQKPSRDICQRGTSLTIQCQVDSQVTMMFWYRQQPGQSLTLIATANQGSEATYESGFVIDKFPISRPNLTFSTLTVSNMSPEDSSIYLCSVFGQGDGYTFGSGTRLTVV.

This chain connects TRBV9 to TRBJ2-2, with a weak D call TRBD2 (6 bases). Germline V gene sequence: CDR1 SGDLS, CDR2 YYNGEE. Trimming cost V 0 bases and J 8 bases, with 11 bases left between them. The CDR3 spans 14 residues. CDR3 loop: CASSVALATGELFF. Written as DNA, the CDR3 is TGTGCCAGCAGCGTAGCACTAGCAACAGGGGAGCTGTTTTTT.

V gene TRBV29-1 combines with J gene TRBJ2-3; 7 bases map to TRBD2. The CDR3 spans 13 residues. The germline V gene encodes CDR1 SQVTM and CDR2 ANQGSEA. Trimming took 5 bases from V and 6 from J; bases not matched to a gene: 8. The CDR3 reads CSVTRGGGDTQYF. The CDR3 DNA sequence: TGCAGCGTTACACGCGGGGGTGGGGATACGCAGTATTTT.

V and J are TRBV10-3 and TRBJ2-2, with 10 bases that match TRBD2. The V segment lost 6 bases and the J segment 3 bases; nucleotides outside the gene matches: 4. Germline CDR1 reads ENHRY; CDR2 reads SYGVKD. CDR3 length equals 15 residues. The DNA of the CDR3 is TGTGCCATCAGGCTAGCGGGAGCGGACACCGGGGAGCTGTTTTTT. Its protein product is CAIRLAGADTGELFF.

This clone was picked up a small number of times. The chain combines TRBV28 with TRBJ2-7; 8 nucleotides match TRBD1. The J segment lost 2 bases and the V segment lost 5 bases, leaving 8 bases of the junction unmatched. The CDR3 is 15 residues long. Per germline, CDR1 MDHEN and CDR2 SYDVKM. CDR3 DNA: TGTGCCAGCAGTCCCAGGACAGGGTGGGCCTACGAGCAGTACTTC. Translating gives CASSPRTGWAYEQYF. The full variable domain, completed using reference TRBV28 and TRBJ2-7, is DVKVTQSSRYLVKRTGEKVFLECVQDMDHENMFWYRQDPGLGLRLIYFSYDVKMKEKGDIPEGYSVSREKKERFSLILESASTNQTSMYLCASSPRTGWAYEQYFGPGTRLTVT.

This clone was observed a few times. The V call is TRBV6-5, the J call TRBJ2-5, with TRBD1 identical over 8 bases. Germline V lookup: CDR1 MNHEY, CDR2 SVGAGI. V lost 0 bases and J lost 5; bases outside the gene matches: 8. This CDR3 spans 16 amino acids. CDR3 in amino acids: CASSYSGQGREETQYF. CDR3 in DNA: TGTGCCAGCAGTTACTCTGGACAGGGAAGAGAGGAGACCCAGTACTTC.

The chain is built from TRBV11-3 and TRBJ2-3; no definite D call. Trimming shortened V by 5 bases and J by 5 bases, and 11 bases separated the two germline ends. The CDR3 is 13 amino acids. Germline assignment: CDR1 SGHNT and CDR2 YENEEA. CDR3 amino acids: CASSAGTGDTQYF. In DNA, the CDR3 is TGTGCCAGCAGCGCCGGTACGGGAGATACGCAGTATTTT.

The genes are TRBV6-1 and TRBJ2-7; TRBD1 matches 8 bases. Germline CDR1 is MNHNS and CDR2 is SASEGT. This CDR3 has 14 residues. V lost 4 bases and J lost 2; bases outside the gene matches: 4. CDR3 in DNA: TGTGCCAGCAGTGTCGACAGGGGCACCTACGAGCAGTACTTC. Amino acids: CASSVDRGTYEQYF.